This T cell receptor beta chain was retrieved from a study of blood T cell repertoires in COVID-19 (TCRdb year 2020). For context, the study as a whole: Samples from collaborators originated in the United States, Italy and Spain and spanned both the acute and convalescent phases of COVID-19. Nearly every sample came with metadata listing a de-identified subject ID, COVID-19 status, age in years and sex. The prospective study material was composed of cDNA or gDNA derived from T cells, B-cell-depleted T cells, or PBMCs. The samples were drawn from two sources: the first 160 participants of the ongoing ImmuneRACE study, and 1,254 subjects contributed by 6 global collaborators. Deeply sampled blood TCRbeta repertoires from subjects exposed to, actively infected with, or recovered from COVID-19 were included in the dataset. A freely available public database, intended as a resource for researchers studying the immune response to SARS-CoV-2, is where the repertoires were released. Where available, HLA class I and class II types were obtained from metadata supplied by the sample provider rather than from assay-based typing.

TCRbeta CDR3 regions were amplified from genomic DNA by means of the immunoSEQ Assay, a bias-controlled multiplex PCR. Per the source publication's procedure: The number of nucleated cells in each sample was estimated from the amplification of reference gene primers within the assay. To quantify the absolute abundance of each unique TCRbeta CDR3 rearrangement, sequence reads were collapsed and filtered. Productive Simpson clonality was computed per sample as the square root of Simpson's diversity index over productive rearrangements. Sourced from immuneACCESS, this table was stored by TCRdb with only in-frame sequences that have V and J called. A share of the clones is absent; for the studies checked, an unresolved V gene accounts for under half, and the remainder has no known explanation. V, J and clone size were drawn from that table, and D and trimming were deduced from the DNA. In all, the sample holds about 260,000 clones, and 88% of those were seen once. The top ten constitute around 3% of the sample.

From its cysteine to its phenylalanine, the CDR3 spans 12 amino acids. Kept here is only the CDR3 DNA, which spans 36 bases and is read in frame from base 1. Reading the germline V gene gives CDR1 SNHLY and CDR2 FYNNEI. Trimming takes 7 bases from V and 1 base from J, and the germline ends sit 7 bases apart. Beyond this particular receptor, the publication reports: The quantity of clinical and demographic metadata differed by source and by participant and was supplied without curation.

Turning to this clone: The antigen this receptor binds is unknown. Within one base of it there is no much larger clone, and no base qualities were kept.

Enrolling through a virtual design, the prospective study's participants ranged in age from about 18 to 89 years and lived across some 23 United States geographic areas. In the prospective study, participants were assigned to cohorts based on the clinical history participants reported in a screening survey and a study questionnaire. Recovered participants in ImmuneRACE Cohort 3 were defined as having two consecutive negative NP/OP PCR tests, clearance from a healthcare professional, or resolution of symptoms. In the prospective study, mobile phlebotomists collected whole blood, serum and a nasopharyngeal or oropharyngeal swab from each participant. Participants in the prospective study had the option to provide additional blood draws and questionnaires over an approximately two-month period. Before DNA extraction, blood samples from the prospective study were shipped at room temperature or frozen.

This receptor chain uses TRBV2 and TRBJ1-1, with no reliable assignment of the D segment. Source material: PBMCs or T cells enriched from blood (not recorded which). This sequence originates from a woman in her forties or fifties who had recovered from COVID-19. CDR3 region: CASISQNTEAFF. In nucleotide form, the sequence is TGTGCCAGCATTTCCCAGAACACTGAAGCTTTCTTT. This CDR3, with the reference TRBV2 and TRBJ1-1 proteins standing in past its ends, gives the full variable domain EPEVTQTPSHQVTQMGQEVILRCVPISNHLYFYWYRQILGQKVEFLVSFYNNEISEKSEIFDDQFSVERPDGSNFTLKIRSTKLEDSAMYFCASISQNTEAFFGQGTRLTVV.